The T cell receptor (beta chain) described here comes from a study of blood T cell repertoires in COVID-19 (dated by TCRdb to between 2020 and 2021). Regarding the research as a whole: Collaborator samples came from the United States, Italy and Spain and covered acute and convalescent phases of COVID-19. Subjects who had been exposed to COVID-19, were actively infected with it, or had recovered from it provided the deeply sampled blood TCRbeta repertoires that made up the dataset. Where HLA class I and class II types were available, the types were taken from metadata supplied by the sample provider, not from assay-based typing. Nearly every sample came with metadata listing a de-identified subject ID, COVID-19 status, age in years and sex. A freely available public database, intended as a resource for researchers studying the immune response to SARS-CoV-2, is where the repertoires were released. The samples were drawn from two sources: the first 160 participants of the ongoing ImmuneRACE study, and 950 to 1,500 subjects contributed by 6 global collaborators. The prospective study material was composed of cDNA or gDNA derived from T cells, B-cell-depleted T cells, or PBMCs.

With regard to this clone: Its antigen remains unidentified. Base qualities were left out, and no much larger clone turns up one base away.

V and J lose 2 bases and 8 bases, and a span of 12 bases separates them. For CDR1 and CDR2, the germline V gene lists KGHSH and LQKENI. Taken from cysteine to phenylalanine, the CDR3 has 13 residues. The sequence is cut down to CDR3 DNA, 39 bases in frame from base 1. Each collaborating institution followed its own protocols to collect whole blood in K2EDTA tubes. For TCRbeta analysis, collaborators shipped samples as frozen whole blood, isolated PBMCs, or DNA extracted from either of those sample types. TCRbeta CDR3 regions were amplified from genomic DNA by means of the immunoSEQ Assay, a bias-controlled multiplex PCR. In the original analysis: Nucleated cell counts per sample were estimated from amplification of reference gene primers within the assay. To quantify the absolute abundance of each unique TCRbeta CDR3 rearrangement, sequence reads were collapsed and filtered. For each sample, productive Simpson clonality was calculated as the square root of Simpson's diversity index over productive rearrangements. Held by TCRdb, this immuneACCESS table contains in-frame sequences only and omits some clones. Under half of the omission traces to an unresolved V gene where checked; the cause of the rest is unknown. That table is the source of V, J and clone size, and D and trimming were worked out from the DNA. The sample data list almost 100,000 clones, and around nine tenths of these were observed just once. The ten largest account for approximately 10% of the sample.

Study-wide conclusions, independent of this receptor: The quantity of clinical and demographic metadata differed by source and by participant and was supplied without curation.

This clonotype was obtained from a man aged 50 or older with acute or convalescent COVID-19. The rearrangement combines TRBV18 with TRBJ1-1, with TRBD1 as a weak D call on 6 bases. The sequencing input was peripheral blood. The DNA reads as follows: TGTGCCAGCTCACCAGGACAGAGCGAGGAAGCTTTCTTT. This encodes CASSPGQSEEAFF. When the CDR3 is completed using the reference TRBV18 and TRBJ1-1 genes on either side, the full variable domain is NAGVMQNPRHLVRRRGQEARLRCSPMKGHSHVYWYRQLPEEGLKFMVYLQKENIIDESGMPKERFSAEFPKEGPSILRIQQVVRGDSAAYFCASSPGQSEEAFFGQGTRLTVV.